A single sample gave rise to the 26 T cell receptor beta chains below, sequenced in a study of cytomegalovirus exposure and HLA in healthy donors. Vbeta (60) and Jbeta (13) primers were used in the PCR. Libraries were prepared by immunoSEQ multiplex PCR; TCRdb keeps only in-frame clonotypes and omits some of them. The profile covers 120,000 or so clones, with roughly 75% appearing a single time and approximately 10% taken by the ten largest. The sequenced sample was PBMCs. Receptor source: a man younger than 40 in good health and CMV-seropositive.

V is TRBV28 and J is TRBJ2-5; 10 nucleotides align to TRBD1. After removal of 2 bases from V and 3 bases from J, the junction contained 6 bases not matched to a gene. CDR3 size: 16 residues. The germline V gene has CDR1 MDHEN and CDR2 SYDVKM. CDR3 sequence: CASSLGSGTGEETQYF. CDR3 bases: TGTGCCAGCAGTTTAGGGTCCGGGACAGGGGAAGAGACCCAGTACTTC. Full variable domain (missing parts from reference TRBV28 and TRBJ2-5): DVKVTQSSRYLVKRTGEKVFLECVQDMDHENMFWYRQDPGLGLRLIYFSYDVKMKEKGDIPEGYSVSREKKERFSLILESASTNQTSMYLCASSLGSGTGEETQYFGPGTRLLVL.

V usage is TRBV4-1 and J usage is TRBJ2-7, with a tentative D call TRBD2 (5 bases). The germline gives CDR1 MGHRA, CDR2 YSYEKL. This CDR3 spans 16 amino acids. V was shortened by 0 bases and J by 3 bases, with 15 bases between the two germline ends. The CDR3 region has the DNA TGCGCCAGCAGCCAAGAAAAGGGTAGCGCGAGCTACGAGCAGTACTTC. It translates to CASSQEKGSASYEQYF.

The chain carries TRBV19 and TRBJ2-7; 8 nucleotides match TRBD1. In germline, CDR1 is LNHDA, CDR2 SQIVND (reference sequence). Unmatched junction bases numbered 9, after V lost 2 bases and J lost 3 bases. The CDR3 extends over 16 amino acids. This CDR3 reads CASSINTRGPIYEQYF. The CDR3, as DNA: TGTGCCAGTAGTATAAACACCAGGGGGCCTATCTACGAGCAGTACTTC.

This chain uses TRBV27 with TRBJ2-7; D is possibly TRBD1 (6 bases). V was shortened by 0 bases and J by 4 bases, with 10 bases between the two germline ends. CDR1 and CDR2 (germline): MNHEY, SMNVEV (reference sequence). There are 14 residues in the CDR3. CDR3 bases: TGTGCCAGCAGTTTATCGACAGGAATTTACGAGCAGTACTTC. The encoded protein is CASSLSTGIYEQYF.

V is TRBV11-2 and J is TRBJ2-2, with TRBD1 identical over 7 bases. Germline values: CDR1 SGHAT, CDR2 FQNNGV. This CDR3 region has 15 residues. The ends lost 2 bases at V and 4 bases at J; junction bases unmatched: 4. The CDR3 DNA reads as TGTGCCAGCAGCTTAAACAGGGGAAGCACCGGGGAGCTGTTTTTT. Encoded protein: CASSLNRGSTGELFF. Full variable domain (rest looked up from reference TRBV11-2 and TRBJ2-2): EAGVAQSPRYKIIEKRQSVAFWCNPISGHATLYWYQQILGQGPKLLIQFQNNGVVDDSQLPKDRFSAERLKGVDSTLKIQPAKLEDSAVYLCASSLNRGSTGELFFGEGSRLTVL.

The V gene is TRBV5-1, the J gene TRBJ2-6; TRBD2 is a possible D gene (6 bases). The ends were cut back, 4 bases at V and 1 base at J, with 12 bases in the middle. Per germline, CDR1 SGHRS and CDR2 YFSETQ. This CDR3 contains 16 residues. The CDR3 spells CASSPVGTSGANVLTF. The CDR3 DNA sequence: TGCGCCAGCAGCCCGGTCGGGACTTCTGGGGCCAACGTCCTGACTTTC.

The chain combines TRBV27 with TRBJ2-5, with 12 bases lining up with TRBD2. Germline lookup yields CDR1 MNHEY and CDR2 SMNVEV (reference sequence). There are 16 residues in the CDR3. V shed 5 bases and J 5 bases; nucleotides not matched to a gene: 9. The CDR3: CASSIATSGRGETQYF. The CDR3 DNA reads TGTGCCAGCAGTATAGCGACTAGCGGGAGAGGCGAGACCCAGTACTTC.

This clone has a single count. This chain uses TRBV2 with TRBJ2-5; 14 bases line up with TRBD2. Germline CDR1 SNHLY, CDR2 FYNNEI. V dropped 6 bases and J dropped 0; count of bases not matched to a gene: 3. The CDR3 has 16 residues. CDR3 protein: CASRRTSGRHQETQYF. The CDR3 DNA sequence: TGTGCCAGCAGGAGGACTAGCGGGAGGCACCAAGAGACCCAGTACTTC.

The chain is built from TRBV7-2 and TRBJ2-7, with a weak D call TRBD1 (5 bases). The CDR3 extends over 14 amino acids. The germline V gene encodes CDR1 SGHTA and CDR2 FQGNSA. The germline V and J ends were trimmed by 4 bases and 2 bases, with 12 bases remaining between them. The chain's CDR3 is CASSYRQLAYEQYF. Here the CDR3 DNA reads TGTGCCAGCAGCTACAGACAGCTAGCCTACGAGCAGTACTTC.

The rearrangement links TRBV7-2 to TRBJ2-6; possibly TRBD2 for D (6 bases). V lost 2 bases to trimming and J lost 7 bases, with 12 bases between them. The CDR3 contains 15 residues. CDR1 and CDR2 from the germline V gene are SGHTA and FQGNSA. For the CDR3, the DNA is TGTGCCAGCAGCTTACCCCGGAGGGGTGCCAACGTCCTGACTTTC. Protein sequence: CASSLPRRGANVLTF.

The CDR3 region is CASEIYGSNQPQHF. The CDR3 region has the DNA TGTGCCAGCGAAATCTACGGGAGCAATCAGCCCCAGCATTTT. This chain joins TRBV6-6 and TRBJ1-5; D remains ambiguous. This CDR3 is 14 amino acids long. Per the germline V gene, CDR1 is MNHNY and CDR2 is SVGAGI (reference sequence). V lost 8 bases and J 1 base, leaving 12 bases between the germline ends.

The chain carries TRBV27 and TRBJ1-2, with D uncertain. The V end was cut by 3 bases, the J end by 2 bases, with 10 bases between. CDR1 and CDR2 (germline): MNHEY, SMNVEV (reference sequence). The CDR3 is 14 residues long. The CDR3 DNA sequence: TGTGCCAGCAGTTTTCTTGGCAGAAACTATGGCTACACCTTC. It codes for CASSFLGRNYGYTF.

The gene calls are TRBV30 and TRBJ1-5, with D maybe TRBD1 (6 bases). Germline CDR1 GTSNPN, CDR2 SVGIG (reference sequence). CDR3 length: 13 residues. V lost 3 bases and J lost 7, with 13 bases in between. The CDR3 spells CAWRVSGAQPQHF. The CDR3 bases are TGTGCCTGGAGGGTTTCAGGGGCCCAGCCCCAGCATTTT.

The CDR3 nucleotides read TGTGCCAGCAGACCCGACAGGGGTCGGAACTATGGCTACACCTTC. It encodes CASRPDRGRNYGYTF. The chain uses TRBV7-2 and TRBJ1-2; 8 bases match TRBD1. This CDR3 contains 15 residues. Germline CDR1 reads SGHTA; CDR2 reads FQGNSA. V was clipped by 6 bases and J by 2 bases; unmatched bases: 8.

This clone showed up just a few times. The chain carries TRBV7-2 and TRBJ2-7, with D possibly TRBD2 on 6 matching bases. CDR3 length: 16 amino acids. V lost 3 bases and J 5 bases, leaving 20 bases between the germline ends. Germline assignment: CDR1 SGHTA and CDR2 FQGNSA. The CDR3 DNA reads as TGTGCCAGCAGCTTCGTGGGGGGTTCAGGGCTCAACGAGCAGTACTTC. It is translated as CASSFVGGSGLNEQYF.

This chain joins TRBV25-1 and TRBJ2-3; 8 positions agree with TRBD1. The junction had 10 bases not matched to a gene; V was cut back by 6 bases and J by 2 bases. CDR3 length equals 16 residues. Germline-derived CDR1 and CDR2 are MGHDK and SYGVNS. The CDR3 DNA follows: TGTGCCAGCAGCCCCGTGTGGGGACAGGACACAGATACGCAGTATTTT. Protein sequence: CASSPVWGQDTDTQYF.

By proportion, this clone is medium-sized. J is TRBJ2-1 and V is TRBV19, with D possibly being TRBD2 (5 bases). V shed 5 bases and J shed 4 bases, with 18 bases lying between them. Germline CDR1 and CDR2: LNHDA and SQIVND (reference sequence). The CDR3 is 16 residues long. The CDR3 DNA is TGTGCCAGTAGTCCCGAGGAGGCTTGGGGATACAATGAGCAGTTCTTC. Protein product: CASSPEEAWGYNEQFF.

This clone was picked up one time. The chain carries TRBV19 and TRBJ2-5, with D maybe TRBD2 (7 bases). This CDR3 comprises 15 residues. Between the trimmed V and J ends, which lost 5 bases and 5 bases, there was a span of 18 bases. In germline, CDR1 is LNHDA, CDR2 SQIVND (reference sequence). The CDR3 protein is CASSSRGGGMETQYF. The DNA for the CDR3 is TGTGCCAGTAGTTCAAGGGGAGGGGGAATGGAGACCCAGTACTTC.

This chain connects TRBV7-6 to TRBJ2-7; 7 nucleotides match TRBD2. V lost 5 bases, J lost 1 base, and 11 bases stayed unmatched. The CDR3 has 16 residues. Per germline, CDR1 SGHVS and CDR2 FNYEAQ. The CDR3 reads CASSARQLAASYEQYF. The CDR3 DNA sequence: TGTGCCAGCAGCGCCAGACAGCTAGCGGCATCCTACGAGCAGTACTTC.

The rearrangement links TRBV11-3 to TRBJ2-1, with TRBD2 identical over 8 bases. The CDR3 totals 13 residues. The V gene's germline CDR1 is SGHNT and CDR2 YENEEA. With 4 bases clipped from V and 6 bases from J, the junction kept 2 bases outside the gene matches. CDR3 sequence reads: CASSWGTSNEQFF. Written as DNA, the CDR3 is TGTGCCAGCAGCTGGGGGACTAGCAATGAGCAGTTCTTC.

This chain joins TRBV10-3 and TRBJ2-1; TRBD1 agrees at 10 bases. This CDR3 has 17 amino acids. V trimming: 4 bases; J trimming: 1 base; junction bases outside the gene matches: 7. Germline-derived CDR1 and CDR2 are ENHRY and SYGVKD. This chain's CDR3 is CAISGQGASISYNEQFF. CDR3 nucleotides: TGTGCCATCAGTGGACAGGGGGCCAGCATATCCTACAATGAGCAGTTCTTC.

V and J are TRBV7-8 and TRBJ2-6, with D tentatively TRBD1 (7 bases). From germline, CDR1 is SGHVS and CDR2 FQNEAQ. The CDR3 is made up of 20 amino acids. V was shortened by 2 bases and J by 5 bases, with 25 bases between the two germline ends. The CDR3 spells CASSLRTPSELQGRANVLTF. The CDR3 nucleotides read TGTGCCAGCAGCTTAAGGACCCCTAGCGAGTTACAGGGGAGGGCCAACGTCCTGACTTTC.

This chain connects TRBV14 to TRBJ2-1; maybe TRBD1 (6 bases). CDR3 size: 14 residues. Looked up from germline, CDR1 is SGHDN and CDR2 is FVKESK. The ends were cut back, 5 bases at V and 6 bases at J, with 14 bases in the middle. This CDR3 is CASSSPTGINEQFF. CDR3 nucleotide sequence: TGTGCCAGCAGCTCCCCGACAGGCATCAATGAGCAGTTCTTC.

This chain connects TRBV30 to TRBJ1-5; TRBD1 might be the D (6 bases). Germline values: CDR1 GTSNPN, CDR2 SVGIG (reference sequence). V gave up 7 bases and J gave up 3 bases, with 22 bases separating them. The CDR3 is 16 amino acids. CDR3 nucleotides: TGTGCCTACAAAACCCCCGGGGGGGCAAACAATCAGCCCCAGCATTTT. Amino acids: CAYKTPGGANNQPQHF.

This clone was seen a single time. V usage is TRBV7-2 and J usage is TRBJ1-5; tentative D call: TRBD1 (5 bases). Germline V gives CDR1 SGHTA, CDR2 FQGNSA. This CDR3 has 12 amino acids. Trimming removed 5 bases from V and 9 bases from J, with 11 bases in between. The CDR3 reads CASSPQGGPQHF. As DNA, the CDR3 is TGTGCCAGCAGCCCGCAGGGCGGGCCCCAGCATTTT.

CDR3 bases: TGCGCCAGCAGCCGCAACCCCGGGACTAGCGGGAGACAATCCTACGAGCAGTACTTC. As protein: CASSRNPGTSGRQSYEQYF. This chain connects TRBV4-1 to TRBJ2-7; 14 bases line up with TRBD2. CDR1 and CDR2 (germline): MGHRA, YSYEKL. After removal of 4 bases from V and 1 base from J, the junction contained 12 bases not matched to a gene. The CDR3 covers 19 residues.